The following is a TCR beta chain sequence with its context. Its specificity is not known. This sample was taken from a study of beta chain features in type 1 diabetes. Germline V lookup: CDR1 SQVTM, CDR2 ANQGSEA. V dropped 6 bases and J dropped 3 bases, with 17 bases sitting between them. The CDR3 spans 14 residues. TCRB transcripts that were expressed got sequenced, as all of the isolated RNA had been reverse transcribed. The method was immunoSEQ multiplex PCR; TCRdb's version includes in-frame clones alone and lacks a portion of them. The repertoire holds 600,000 to 700,000 clones, with about an eighth as singletons. Heparinised blood was drawn once per donor, averaging around 120 mL. General study findings and limits: Shortening of TCRB CDR3s, moderate but significant, appeared in all four CD4+ subsets of Type 1 diabetes patients. No resolution was reached here on whether HLA type influences TCRB rearrangement.

The rearrangement links TRBV29-1 to TRBJ1-1; a weak D match, TRBD1 (6 bases). The sequenced sample consisted of naive CD4+ T cells from blood. The source of this sequence is a man under 40 with type 1 diabetes. The CDR3 is CSVAYRAADTEAFF. Written as DNA, the CDR3 is TGCAGCGTGGCCTACAGGGCCGCGGACACTGAAGCTTTCTTT. Supplemented by reference TRBV29-1 and TRBJ1-1, the full variable domain reads SAVISQKPSRDICQRGTSLTIQCQVDSQVTMMFWYRQQPGQSLTLIATANQGSEATYESGFVIDKFPISRPNLTFSTLTVSNMSPEDSSIYLCSVAYRAADTEAFFGQGTRLTVV.